This TCR delta chain was found in a study of gamma-delta T cells after stem cell transplantation. Concerning this clone: The likely explanation is a read error, given a far larger clone one base away.

The CDR3 sequence is 18 residues long. V was clipped by 4 bases and J by 0 bases, with 21 bases between them. Looked up from germline, CDR1 is TSWWSYY and CDR2 is QGS. TCRdb re-processed the RT-PCR reads via CATT. The data show fewer than 2,000 delta-chain clones, around 4% seen once. The TCR originated in a human donor. It is not recorded whose cells these are; they may come from a transplant donor. The sample consisted of gamma-delta T cells. The J gene is TRDJ1, the V gene TRDV1; D tentatively reads TRDD1 or TRDD3 (5 bases each). In nucleotides, the CDR3 is TGTGCTCTTGGGGGGATAGTATGCTTACCCTCGTACACCGATAAACTCATCTTT. Translated: CALGGIVCLPSYTDKLIF.